This T cell receptor beta chain was observed in a study of siplizumab effects on memory and regulatory T cells. Remarks on this clone: Its antigen is currently unknown.

Over a period of around six days at 37 degrees C, the mixed lymphocyte reaction cells were cocultured. Clones were sequenced by immunoSEQ multiplex PCR, and TCRdb holds only the in-frame ones, with some missing. The profile shows 9,900 or so clones, around 45% of them singletons. This TCR was sampled from a human donor in good health; the cells came from an allogeneic mixed lymphocyte reaction. The sample comprised CFSE-low (dividing) CD8+ T cells sorted from an allogeneic mixed lymphocyte reaction.

This CDR3 reads CASSPGLAGGRETQYF. The CDR3 DNA reads TGTGCCAGCAGTCCAGGACTAGCGGGGGGGCGGGAGACCCAGTACTTC. V gene TRBV27 combines with J gene TRBJ2-5, with TRBD2 matching 15 bases. The CDR3 loop spans 16 amino acids. Germline values: CDR1 MNHEY, CDR2 SMNVEV (reference sequence). After removal of 5 bases from V and 5 bases from J, the junction contained 6 bases not matched to a gene.